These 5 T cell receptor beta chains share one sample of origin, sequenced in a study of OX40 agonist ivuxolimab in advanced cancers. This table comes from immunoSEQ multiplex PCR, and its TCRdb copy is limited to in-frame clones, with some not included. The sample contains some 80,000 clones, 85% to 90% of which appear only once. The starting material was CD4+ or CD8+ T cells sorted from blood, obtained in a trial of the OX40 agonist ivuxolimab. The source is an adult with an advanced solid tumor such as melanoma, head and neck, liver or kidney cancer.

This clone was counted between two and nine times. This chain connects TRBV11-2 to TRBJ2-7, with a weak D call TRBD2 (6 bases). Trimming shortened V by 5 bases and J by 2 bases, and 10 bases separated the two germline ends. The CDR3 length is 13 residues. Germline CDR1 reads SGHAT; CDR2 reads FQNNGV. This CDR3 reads CASSPTSPYEQYF. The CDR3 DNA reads TGTGCCAGCAGCCCGACTAGTCCCTACGAGCAGTACTTC. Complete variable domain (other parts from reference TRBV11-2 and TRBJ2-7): EAGVAQSPRYKIIEKRQSVAFWCNPISGHATLYWYQQILGQGPKLLIQFQNNGVVDDSQLPKDRFSAERLKGVDSTLKIQPAKLEDSAVYLCASSPTSPYEQYFGPGTRLTVT.

CDR3 nucleotide sequence: TGTGCCAGCAGCCCCAACCGGATCTCTAACAATGAGCAGTTCTTC. This codes for CASSPNRISNNEQFF. The chain recombines TRBV7-2 with TRBJ2-1; D is undetermined. CDR1 is SGHTA, CDR2 FQGNSA, per germline. The CDR3 covers 15 residues. V lost 5 bases to trimming and J lost 5 bases, with 16 bases between them.

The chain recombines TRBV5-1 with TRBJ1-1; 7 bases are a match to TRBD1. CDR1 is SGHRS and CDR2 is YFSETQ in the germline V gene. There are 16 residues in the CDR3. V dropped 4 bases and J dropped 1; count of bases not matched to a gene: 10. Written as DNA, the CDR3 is TGCGCCAGCAGCAGCCTTCAGGGGGAGCGGAACACTGAAGCTTTCTTT. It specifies CASSSLQGERNTEAFF.

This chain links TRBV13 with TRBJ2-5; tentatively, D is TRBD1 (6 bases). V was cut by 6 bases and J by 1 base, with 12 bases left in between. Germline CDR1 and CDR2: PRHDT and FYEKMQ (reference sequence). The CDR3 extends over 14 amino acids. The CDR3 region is CASSPRGFQETQYF. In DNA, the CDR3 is TGTGCCAGCAGTCCCAGGGGTTTCCAAGAGACCCAGTACTTC.

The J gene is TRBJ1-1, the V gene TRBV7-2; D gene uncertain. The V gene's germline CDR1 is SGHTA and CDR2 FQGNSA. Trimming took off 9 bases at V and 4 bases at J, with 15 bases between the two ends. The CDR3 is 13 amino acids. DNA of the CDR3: TGTGCCAGAACCACTCCGGGAGGCACTGAAGCTTTCTTT. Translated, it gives CARTTPGGTEAFF.